One sample yielded the 4 T cell receptor beta chains listed below, sequenced in a study of T cell responses to AZD1222 COVID-19 vaccine. Sequencing was performed with immunoSEQ multiplex PCR; in TCRdb, only in-frame clones are kept and a portion is missing. Here the sample spans about 140,000 clones, about 89% being singletons. The material was peripheral blood, obtained on day 0 of AZD1222 vaccination. The receptors stem from an adult in good health.

This clone occurred a few times. The gene calls are TRBV7-2 and TRBJ1-2; D unresolved. The V gene's germline CDR1 is SGHTA and CDR2 FQGNSA. Trimming removed 4 bases from V and 8 bases from J, with 14 bases in between. CDR3 length equals 13 residues. The CDR3 nucleotides read TGTGCCAGCAGCTCCTTCGGAGAAGGGGGCTACACCTTC. It encodes CASSSFGEGGYTF.

V is TRBV5-1 and J is TRBJ2-3; D remains ambiguous. V shed 0 bases and J shed 2 bases, with 16 bases lying between them. The germline V gene has CDR1 SGHRS and CDR2 YFSETQ. CDR3 length: 17 amino acids. The CDR3 DNA is TGCGCCAGCAGCTTGGACCCGGACCGACCATACACAGATACGCAGTATTTT. Amino acids: CASSLDPDRPYTDTQYF.

The chain recombines TRBV11-2 with TRBJ2-7; a weak D match, TRBD2 (5 bases). Trimming left V 0 bases short and J 7 bases short, with 25 bases between. Germline V gene sequence: CDR1 SGHAT, CDR2 FQNNGV. The CDR3 has 18 residues. The CDR3 loop is CASSLDRAEVLSSREQYF. For the CDR3, the DNA is TGTGCCAGCAGCTTAGATCGAGCGGAGGTCCTCTCGTCTCGAGAGCAGTACTTC.

This clone showed up just a few times. V usage is TRBV7-6 and J usage is TRBJ1-6, with D possibly TRBD1 on 5 matching bases. Trimming took 0 bases from V and 4 from J, leaving 10 bases between them. Germline CDR1 SGHVS, CDR2 FNYEAQ. The CDR3 has 16 amino acids. CDR3 region: CASSLAGTEYNSPLHF. The CDR3 DNA sequence: TGTGCCAGCAGCTTAGCCGGGACTGAGTATAATTCACCCCTCCACTTT.